This T cell receptor (beta chain) stems from a study of radiotherapy plus CTLA-4 blockade in lung cancer. Whole-study findings and limits: Blood saw expansion of tumor-derived TCR clones after radiotherapy plus ipilimumab. Early shifts in blood T cell clones, with interferon-beta, reportedly predicted response best.

Ipilimumab-mediated CTLA-4 blockade plus focal radiation was given to patients having chemo-refractory metastatic non-small-cell lung cancer. Sequenced by immunoSEQ multiplex PCR; TCRdb stores in-frame clones only, minus some. The sample consists of some 50,000 clones, roughly 81% of them appearing once. Looked up from germline, CDR1 is MNHNS and CDR2 is SASEGT. The CDR3 runs 16 residues. Comment on this clone: The target antigen is unknown. An end of the junction does not agree with germline; a read error may underlie this.

The sample in question was peripheral blood, obtained from a patient treated with radiotherapy plus ipilimumab. The chain couples TRBV6-1 to TRBJ1-1; maybe TRBD1 (5 bases). The TCR sequence derives from a human donor with non-small cell lung cancer whose response to radiotherapy plus ipilimumab could not be evaluated. CDR3 sequence reads: CASSDVIVRRGPHLIF. The DNA for the CDR3 is TGTGCCAGCAGTGACGTCATAGTACGGAGGGGTCCACACTTAATCTTT.